Included here is one TCR beta chain sequence, with context. The target antigen is unknown. A read error may account for a junction end that differs from germline. PCR employed 60 Vbeta and 13 Jbeta primers. Assay used: immunoSEQ multiplex PCR; TCRdb lists only in-frame clones, some missing. There are tens of thousands of clones in the sample; more than 75% occur only once, and 1.9% lies in the top ten. This specimen belongs to a study of cytomegalovirus exposure and HLA in healthy donors. Study in general: The early release's HLA-typed donors yielded 80 million to 95 million unique TCRs. Study-wide findings and caveats: CMV serostatus alone was available as immune exposure information. An analysis was carried out at a later point. It showed that HLA-associated TCR beta chains were more clonally expanded than equally common non-associated chains. TCR beta V- and J-gene trimming, according to a later analysis, was linked to a missense DCLRE1C variant.

CDR1 is SSHAT, CDR2 FNYEAQ, per germline (reference sequence). The CDR3 covers 15 residues. The sample comprised PBMCs. The V and J genes are TRBV7-7 and TRBJ2-3; D perhaps matches TRBD1 (6 bases). This sequence was found in a man between 18 and 35 years old in good health and CMV-seronegative. CDR3 DNA: TGTGCTAGCAGCTTCCTGGGGGCCACCACAGATACGCAGTATTTT. Encoded protein: CASSFLGATTDTQYF.